This TCR beta chain stems from a study of vaccination and CD4 T cells after COVID-19. Once obtained from cultured CD4+ T cells, the DNA was sequenced using the Oncomine TCR Beta short-read assay. MiXCR, applied by TCRdb to the PCR reads, yields one record per CDR3 protein. Altogether around 5,000 distinct CDR3 sequences are present, 44% being singletons, with the ten largest covering around a tenth. Described treatment: roughly ten-day PBMC culture with coronavirus spike peptide pools or control peptides (ViraFEST assay). Germline V lookup: CDR1 DFQATT, CDR2 SNEGSKA (reference sequence). The CDR3 is made up of 14 amino acids. The V and J ends lost 3 bases and 3 bases respectively, with 14 bases between them. This clonotype is medium-sized in the sample. What it binds is unknown.

The clonotype comes from a human donor who had recovered from COVID-19. The chain recombines TRBV20-1 with TRBJ1-2, with a tentative D call TRBD1 (6 bases). The sequencing input was CD4+ T cells from blood, cultured in vitro. In nucleotides, the CDR3 is TGCAGTGCTAGTGGTGCGACAGGAGACTATGGCTACACCTTC. This codes for CSASGATGDYGYTF.